This T cell receptor (beta chain) came from a study of patients and donors after allogeneic stem cell transplantation. The CDR3 totals 13 residues. Germline values: CDR1 SEHNR, CDR2 FQNEAQ (reference sequence). Trimming at V came to 6 bases and at J to 1 base, leaving 0 bases not matched to a gene. A single record per CDR3 protein comes from TCRdb applying MiXCR to the RT-PCR reads. The table includes hundreds of thousands of distinct CDR3 sequences, under 20% detected once. This chain connects TRBV7-9 to TRBJ2-1; the match to TRBD1 covers 7 bases. The clonotype was recovered from a human donor who was either an allogeneic HSCT recipient or a stem cell or donor lymphocyte infusion donor (not recorded which). It is not recorded whose cells these are; they may come from a transplant donor. Sequencing was carried out using blood, either unsorted or a sorted T cell fraction (not recorded which). DNA of the CDR3: TGTGCCAGCAGGACAGGGTCCTACAATGAGCAGTTCTTC. This sequence encodes CASRTGSYNEQFF.